This TCR beta chain was retrieved from a study of cytomegalovirus exposure and HLA in healthy donors. Study observations and caveats: A later analysis linked a missense DCLRE1C variant to TCR beta V- and J-gene trimming.

Primers: 60 Vbeta forward and 13 Jbeta reverse. Per the authors' pipeline: Some 11 million of the 80 million or so unique TCR beta chains counted in a later analysis were shared. Data came from immunoSEQ multiplex PCR; TCRdb stores just in-frame clones and leaves some out. D and trimming come from the DNA, and the V and J calls and clone size come from that table. This table lists 200,000 to 250,000 clones. J gave up 4 bases and V 0 bases, and 0 bases lay outside the gene matches. Germline loops: CDR1 MRHNA, CDR2 SNTAGT. The CDR3 has 15 residues. As regards this clone: Antigen unknown.

The TCR sequence derives from a girl aged 2-10 years in good health and CMV-seropositive. The sample taken for sequencing was PBMCs. The chain uses TRBV6-4 and TRBJ2-2, with 9 bases that match TRBD2. The DNA of the CDR3 is TGTGCCAGCAGTGACTCTAGCGGGAGCACCGGGGAGCTGTTTTTT. Translated, it gives CASSDSSGSTGELFF.